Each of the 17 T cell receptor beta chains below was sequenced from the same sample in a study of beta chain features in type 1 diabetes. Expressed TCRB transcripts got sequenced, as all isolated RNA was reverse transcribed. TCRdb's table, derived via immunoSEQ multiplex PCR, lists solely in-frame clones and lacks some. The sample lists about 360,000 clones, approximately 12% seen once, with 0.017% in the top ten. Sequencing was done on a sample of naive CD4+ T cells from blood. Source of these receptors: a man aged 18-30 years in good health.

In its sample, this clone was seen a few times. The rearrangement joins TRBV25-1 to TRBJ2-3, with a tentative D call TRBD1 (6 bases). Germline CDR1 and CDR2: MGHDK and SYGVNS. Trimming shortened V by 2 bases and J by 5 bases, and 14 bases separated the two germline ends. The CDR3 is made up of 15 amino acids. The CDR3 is CASSERQAVLDTQYF. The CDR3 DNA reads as TGTGCCAGCAGTGAACGACAGGCGGTCCTAGATACGCAGTATTTT.

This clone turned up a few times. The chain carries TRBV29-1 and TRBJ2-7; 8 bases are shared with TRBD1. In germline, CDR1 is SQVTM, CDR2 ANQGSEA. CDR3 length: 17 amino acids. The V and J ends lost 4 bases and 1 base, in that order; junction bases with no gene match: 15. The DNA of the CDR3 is TGCAGCGTTGGCCTAACTAGGACAGGGCAGGGTTCCTACGAGCAGTACTTC. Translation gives CSVGLTRTGQGSYEQYF.

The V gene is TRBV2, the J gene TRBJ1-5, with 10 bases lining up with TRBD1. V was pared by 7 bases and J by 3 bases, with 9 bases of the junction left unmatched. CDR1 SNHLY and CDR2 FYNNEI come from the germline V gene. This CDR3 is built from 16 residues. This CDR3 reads CASMGTGVGLNQPQHF. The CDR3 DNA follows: TGTGCCAGCATGGGGACAGGGGTTGGCCTCAATCAGCCCCAGCATTTT.

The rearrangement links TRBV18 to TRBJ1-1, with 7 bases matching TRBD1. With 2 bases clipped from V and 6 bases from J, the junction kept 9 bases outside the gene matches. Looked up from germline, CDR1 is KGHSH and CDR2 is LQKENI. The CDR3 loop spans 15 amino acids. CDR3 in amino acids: CASSPITRQGSEAFF. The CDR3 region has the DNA TGTGCCAGCTCACCAATCACGAGACAGGGTTCTGAAGCTTTCTTT.

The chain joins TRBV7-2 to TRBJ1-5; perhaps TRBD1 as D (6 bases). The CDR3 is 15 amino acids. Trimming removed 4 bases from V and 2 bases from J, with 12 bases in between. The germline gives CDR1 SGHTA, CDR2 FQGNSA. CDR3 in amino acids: CASSSQGLGNQPQHF. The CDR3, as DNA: TGTGCCAGCAGCTCACAGGGATTGGGCAATCAGCCCCAGCATTTT.

Here the CDR3 DNA reads TGTGCCTGGAGTGTACTCACGGGAGGGGGGACCCAGTACTTC. This gives the protein CAWSVLTGGGTQYF. The chain has TRBV30 and TRBJ2-5; 8 nucleotides line up with TRBD2. Germline V gene lookup returns CDR1 GTSNPN and CDR2 SVGIG (reference sequence). This CDR3 comprises 14 residues. J lost 7 bases, V lost 0 bases, and 7 bases had no gene match.

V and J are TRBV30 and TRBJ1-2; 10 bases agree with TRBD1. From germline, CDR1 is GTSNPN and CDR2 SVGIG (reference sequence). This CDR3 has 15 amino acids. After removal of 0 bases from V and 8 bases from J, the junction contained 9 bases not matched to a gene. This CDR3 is CAWSVRRTGGFGYTF. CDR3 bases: TGTGCCTGGAGTGTCCGCCGGACAGGGGGTTTCGGCTACACCTTC.

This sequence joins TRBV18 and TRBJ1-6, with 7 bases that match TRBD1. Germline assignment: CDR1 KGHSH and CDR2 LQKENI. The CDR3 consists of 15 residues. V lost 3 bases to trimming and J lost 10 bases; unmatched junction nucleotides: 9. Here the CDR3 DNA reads TGTGCCAGCTCACCGGGACAGTACTCTGGATCACCCCTCCACTTT. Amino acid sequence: CASSPGQYSGSPLHF.

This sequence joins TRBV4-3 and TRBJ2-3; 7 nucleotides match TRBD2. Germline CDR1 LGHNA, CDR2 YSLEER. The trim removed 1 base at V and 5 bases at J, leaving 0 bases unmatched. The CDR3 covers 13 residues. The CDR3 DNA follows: TGCGCCAGCAGCCAAGGGGAGGGAGATACGCAGTATTTT. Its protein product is CASSQGEGDTQYF.

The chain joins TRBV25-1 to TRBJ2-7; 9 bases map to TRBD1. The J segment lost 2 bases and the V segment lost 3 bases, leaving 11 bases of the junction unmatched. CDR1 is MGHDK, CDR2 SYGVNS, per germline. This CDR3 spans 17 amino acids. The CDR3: CASSDTTGTGLPYEQYF. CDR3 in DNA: TGTGCCAGCAGTGATACGACCGGGACAGGGTTACCCTACGAGCAGTACTTC.

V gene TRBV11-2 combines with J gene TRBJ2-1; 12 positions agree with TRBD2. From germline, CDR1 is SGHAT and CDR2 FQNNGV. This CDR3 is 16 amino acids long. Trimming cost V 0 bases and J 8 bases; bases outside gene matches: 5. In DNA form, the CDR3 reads TGTGCCAGCAGCTTAGATCTAGCGGGAGGGATCCATGAGCAGTTCTTC. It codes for CASSLDLAGGIHEQFF.

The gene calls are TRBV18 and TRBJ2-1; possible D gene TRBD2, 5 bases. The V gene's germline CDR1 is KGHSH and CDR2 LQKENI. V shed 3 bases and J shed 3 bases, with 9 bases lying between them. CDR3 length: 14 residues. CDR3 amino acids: CASSPLANYNEQFF. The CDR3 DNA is TGTGCCAGCTCACCCTTAGCGAACTACAATGAGCAGTTCTTC. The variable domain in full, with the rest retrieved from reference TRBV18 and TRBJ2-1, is NAGVMQNPRHLVRRRGQEARLRCSPMKGHSHVYWYRQLPEEGLKFMVYLQKENIIDESGMPKERFSAEFPKEGPSILRIQQVVRGDSAAYFCASSPLANYNEQFFGPGTRLTVL.

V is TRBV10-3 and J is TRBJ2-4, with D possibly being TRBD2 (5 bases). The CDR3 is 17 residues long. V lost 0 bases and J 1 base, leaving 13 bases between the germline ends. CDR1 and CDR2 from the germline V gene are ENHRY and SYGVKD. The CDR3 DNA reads TGTGCCATCAGTGAGTCTCAAGGAAGAGGGGCCAAAAACATTCAGTACTTC. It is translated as CAISESQGRGAKNIQYF.

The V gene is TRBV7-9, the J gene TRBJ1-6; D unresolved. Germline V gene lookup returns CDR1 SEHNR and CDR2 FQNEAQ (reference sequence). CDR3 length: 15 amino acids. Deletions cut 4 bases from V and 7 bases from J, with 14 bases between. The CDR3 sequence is CASSSYPYGNSPLHF. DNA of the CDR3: TGTGCCAGCAGCTCCTATCCCTACGGGAATTCACCCCTCCACTTT. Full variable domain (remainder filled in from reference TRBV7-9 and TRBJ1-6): DTGVSQNPRHKITKRGQNVTFRCDPISEHNRLYWYRQTLGQGPEFLTYFQNEAQLEKSRLLSDRFSAERPKGSFSTLEIQRTEQGDSAMYLCASSSYPYGNSPLHFGNGTRLTVT.

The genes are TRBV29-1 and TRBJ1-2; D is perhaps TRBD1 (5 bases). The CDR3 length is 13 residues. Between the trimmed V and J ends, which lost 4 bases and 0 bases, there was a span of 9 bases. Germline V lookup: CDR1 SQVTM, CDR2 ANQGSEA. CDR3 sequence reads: CSVASRANYGYTF. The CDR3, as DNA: TGCAGCGTTGCCAGCAGGGCTAACTATGGCTACACCTTC.

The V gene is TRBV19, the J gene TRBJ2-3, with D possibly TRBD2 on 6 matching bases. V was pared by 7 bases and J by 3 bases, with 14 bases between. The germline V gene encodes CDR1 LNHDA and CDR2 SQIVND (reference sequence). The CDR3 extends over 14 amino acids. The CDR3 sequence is CASKSGGGTDTQYF. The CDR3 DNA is TGTGCCAGTAAGTCCGGCGGAGGGACAGATACGCAGTATTTT.

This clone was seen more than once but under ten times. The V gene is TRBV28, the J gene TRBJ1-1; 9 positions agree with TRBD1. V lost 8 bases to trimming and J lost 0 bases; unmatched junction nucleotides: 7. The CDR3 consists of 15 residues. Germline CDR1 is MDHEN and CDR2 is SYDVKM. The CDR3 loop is CASEPGQGLNTEAFF. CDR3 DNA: TGTGCCAGCGAGCCGGGACAGGGCTTGAACACTGAAGCTTTCTTT. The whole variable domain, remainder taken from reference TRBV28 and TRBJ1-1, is DVKVTQSSRYLVKRTGEKVFLECVQDMDHENMFWYRQDPGLGLRLIYFSYDVKMKEKGDIPEGYSVSREKKERFSLILESASTNQTSMYLCASEPGQGLNTEAFFGQGTRLTVV.